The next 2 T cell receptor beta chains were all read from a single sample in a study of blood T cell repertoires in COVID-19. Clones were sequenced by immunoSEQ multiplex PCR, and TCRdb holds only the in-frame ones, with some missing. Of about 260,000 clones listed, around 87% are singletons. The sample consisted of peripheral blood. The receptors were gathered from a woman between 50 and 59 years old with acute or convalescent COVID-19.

CDR3 amino acids: CASSLALTGELFF. The CDR3 bases are TGTGCCAGCAGCTTAGCGTTAACCGGGGAGCTGTTTTTT. The rearrangement links TRBV7-9 to TRBJ2-2; D call uncertain. The V gene's germline CDR1 is SEHNR and CDR2 FQNEAQ (reference sequence). The V gene lost 0 bases and the J gene lost 5 bases, with 4 bases spanning the gap. CDR3 length: 13 residues.

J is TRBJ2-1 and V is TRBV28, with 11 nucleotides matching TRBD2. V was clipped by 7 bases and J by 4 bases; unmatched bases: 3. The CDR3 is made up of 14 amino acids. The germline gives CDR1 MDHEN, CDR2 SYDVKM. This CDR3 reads CASTVAGGYNEQFF. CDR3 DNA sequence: TGTGCCAGCACCGTAGCGGGAGGGTACAATGAGCAGTTCTTC.